Shown below are 22 T cell receptor beta chains from a single sample sequenced in a study of T cells in Graves' hyperthyroidism and ophthalmopathy. TCR beta CDR3 regions were amplified from RNA transcripts. First-round RT-PCR with HTBI primers amplified the TCR CDR3 region. Each CDR3 protein gets one entry after TCRdb re-called the multiplex PCR reads with MiXCR. Of approximately 210,000 distinct CDR3 sequences listed, 15% to 20% are singletons. What was sequenced was blood. These receptor sequences come from a man in his fifties or sixties with Graves' hyperthyroidism.

Regarding this clonotype: This may be a read error, as it is one base from a much larger clone. This chain links TRBV2 with TRBJ1-5; TRBD1 aligns across 7 bases. The CDR3 runs to 15 residues. Trimming cost V 3 bases and J 9 bases; bases outside gene matches: 11. Germline CDR1 reads SNHLY; CDR2 reads FYNNEI. CDR3 in amino acids: CASSDMGQGGRPQHF. The CDR3 coding sequence is TGTGCCAGCAGTGATATGGGGCAGGGGGGCCGGCCCCAGCATTTT.

The chain combines TRBV29-1 with TRBJ2-5, with TRBD2 as a possible D gene (5 bases). From germline, CDR1 is SQVTM and CDR2 ANQGSEA. V was pared by 7 bases and J by 5 bases, with 14 bases between. There are 12 residues in the CDR3. The CDR3 coding sequence is TGCAGCGCCCGGACCCGCGGGGAGACCCAGTACTTC. It codes for CSARTRGETQYF.

In its sample, this clonotype was seen a few times. V and J are TRBV7-9 and TRBJ2-3; TRBD2 matches 11 bases. The CDR3 length is 17 residues. J gave up 2 bases and V 1 base, and 5 bases lay outside the gene matches. Germline V gene lookup returns CDR1 SEHNR and CDR2 FQNEAQ (reference sequence). The CDR3, as DNA: TGTGCCAGCAGCTTAGGGTTAGCGGGAGGGGACACAGATACGCAGTATTTT. Amino acid sequence: CASSLGLAGGDTDTQYF.

This clonotype was seen many times. This chain links TRBV30 with TRBJ2-7, with D possibly being TRBD1 (6 bases). The germline gives CDR1 GTSNPN, CDR2 SVGIG (reference sequence). The CDR3 covers 11 residues. V was trimmed by 5 bases and J by 3 bases, leaving 8 bases between them. The CDR3 here is CAWGQFYEQYF. The CDR3 region has the DNA TGTGCCTGGGGACAGTTCTACGAGCAGTACTTC.

This clonotype was counted at least ten times. The V call is TRBV6-2 or TRBV6-3, the J call TRBJ2-2; D remains unclear. V lost 2 bases and J 1 base, leaving 5 bases between the germline ends. The germline V gene has CDR1 MNHEY and CDR2 SVGEGT. The CDR3 totals 14 residues. The CDR3 bases are TGTGCCAGCAGTTACGGCGGGAACACCGGGGAGCTGTTTTTT. It encodes CASSYGGNTGELFF.

The table lists this clonotype with many counts. The CDR3 nucleotides are TGTGCCAGCAGTCGGAACCCAGCGGGAGATGAGCAGTTCTTC. It is translated as CASSRNPAGDEQFF. The rearrangement uses TRBV7-3 and TRBJ2-1; TRBD2 matches at 8 bases. The CDR3 length is 14 residues. V lost 6 bases to trimming and J lost 8 bases; unmatched junction nucleotides: 9. The germline V gene has CDR1 SGHTA and CDR2 FQGTGA.

This clonotype was seen at least ten times. The chain has TRBV10-3 and TRBJ1-1; 8 bases are a match to TRBD1. This CDR3 has 14 amino acids. The germline CDR1 and CDR2 sequences are ENHRY and SYGVKD. The V and J ends lost 3 bases and 5 bases, in that order; junction bases with no gene match: 5. The CDR3 DNA follows: TGTGCCATCAGTGATCAGGGGGCAGAAACTGAAGCTTTCTTT. Its protein product is CAISDQGAETEAFF.

This clonotype has more than one count but fewer than ten. The CDR3 DNA reads as TGTGCCAGCAGTGAAAGAAGCTCCTATAATTCACCCCTCCACTTT. This translates into CASSERSSYNSPLHF. The rearrangement links TRBV2 to TRBJ1-6; D not resolved. There are 15 residues in the CDR3. Germline V gene sequence: CDR1 SNHLY, CDR2 FYNNEI. Deletions cut 2 bases from V and 0 bases from J, with 5 bases between. Together with reference TRBV2 and TRBJ1-6, the CDR3 gives the full variable domain: EPEVTQTPSHQVTQMGQEVILRCVPISNHLYFYWYRQILGQKVEFLVSFYNNEISEKSEIFDDQFSVERPDGSNFTLKIRSTKLEDSAMYFCASSERSSYNSPLHFGNGTRLTVT.

The gene calls are TRBV19 and TRBJ2-1; 10 bases align to TRBD2. Germline V gene lookup returns CDR1 LNHDA and CDR2 SQIVND (reference sequence). V gave up 2 bases and J gave up 8 bases; unmatched junction bases: 6. The CDR3 sequence is 15 residues long. The CDR3 protein is CASSIKVAGGYEQFF. The DNA for the CDR3 is TGTGCCAGTAGTATAAAGGTAGCGGGAGGCTATGAGCAGTTCTTC.

This clonotype was observed a handful of times. J is TRBJ2-1 and V is TRBV7-6, with D hard to call. Germline V gene data show CDR1 as SGHVS and CDR2 as FNYEAQ. Trimming pared 4 bases from V and 8 bases from J, leaving 9 bases between. CDR3 length: 12 amino acids. CDR3 coding DNA: TGTGCCAGCAGCTCCGAAAGCCATGAGCAGTTCTTC. It is translated as CASSSESHEQFF.

At least ten counts were recorded for this clonotype. The J gene is TRBJ2-1, the V gene TRBV3-1, with D uncertain. Germline-derived CDR1 and CDR2 are LGHDT and YNNKEL (reference sequence). This CDR3 is 15 amino acids long. Trimming left V 1 base short and J 0 bases short, with 7 bases between. The CDR3: CASSQGPSSYNEQFF. CDR3 nucleotides: TGTGCCAGCAGCCAAGGACCAAGCTCCTACAATGAGCAGTTCTTC.

This clonotype was counted only a few times. The DNA of the CDR3 is TGTGCCAGCAGACCCGGGACCTCCTACGAGCAGTACTTC. As protein: CASRPGTSYEQYF. V usage is TRBV28 and J usage is TRBJ2-7; perhaps D is TRBD1 or TRBD2 (5 bases each). The germline V gene encodes CDR1 MDHEN and CDR2 SYDVKM. V lost 6 bases, J lost 0 bases, and 9 bases lay in between. The CDR3 length is 13 residues.

The chain joins TRBV11-1 to TRBJ2-1, with 14 bases that match TRBD2. Germline CDR1 reads SGHAT; CDR2 reads FQDESV (reference sequence). The V gene end was trimmed by 6 bases and the J gene end by 8 bases; junction bases not matched to a gene: 6. The CDR3 loop spans 15 amino acids. The CDR3 region is CASSLRLAGGDEQFF. CDR3 nucleotide sequence: TGTGCCAGCAGTTTAAGACTAGCGGGAGGGGATGAGCAGTTCTTC.

CDR3 protein: CASSLGDGYTEAFF. In DNA, the CDR3 is TGTGCCAGCAGTTTAGGGGACGGGTACACTGAAGCTTTCTTT. V is TRBV28 and J is TRBJ1-1; TRBD1 might be the D (5 bases). The V end lost 2 bases, the J end lost 3 bases, and 10 bases lay between the germline ends. The germline gives CDR1 MDHEN, CDR2 SYDVKM. CDR3 length: 14 residues.

This clonotype came up many times. The chain links TRBV11-2 to TRBJ2-7; 7 bases align to TRBD2. Germline-derived CDR1 and CDR2 are SGHAT and FQNNGV. The CDR3 runs 14 residues. Trimming took 6 bases from V and 0 from J; bases not matched to a gene: 5. This CDR3 reads CASRLRTSSYEQYF. The CDR3 DNA is TGTGCCAGCAGGCTACGGACTAGCTCCTACGAGCAGTACTTC.

This clonotype was detected many times. CDR3 DNA sequence: TGTGCCAGCAGCTTAGTTGGCGGGAACAATGAGCAGTTCTTC. Protein product: CASSLVGGNNEQFF. The rearrangement joins TRBV11-1 to TRBJ2-1, with D possibly being TRBD2 (6 bases). V lost 1 base and J lost 5, with 9 bases in between. The CDR3 is 14 residues long. The germline CDR1 and CDR2 sequences are SGHAT and FQDESV (reference sequence).

This clonotype has only a few counts. V usage is TRBV27 and J usage is TRBJ2-7, with TRBD2 as a possible D gene (6 bases). Germline V CDR1 and CDR2: MNHEY, SMNVEV (reference sequence). V dropped 0 bases and J dropped 0 bases, with 12 bases sitting between them. This CDR3 region has 16 residues. The CDR3 DNA reads as TGTGCCAGCAGTTTATCCGGGACTCCCAGCTCCTACGAGCAGTACTTC. Its protein product is CASSLSGTPSSYEQYF.

At least ten counts were recorded for this clonotype. The rearrangement links TRBV2 to TRBJ2-7, with TRBD2 matching over 7 bases. The CDR3 consists of 16 residues. The germline V gene has CDR1 SNHLY and CDR2 FYNNEI. V was pared by 2 bases and J by 1 base, with 8 bases of the junction left unmatched. The CDR3 DNA reads TGTGCCAGCAGTGAATCTTTAGCGGGCTCGTCCTACGAGCAGTACTTC. Translating gives CASSESLAGSSYEQYF.

The CDR3 protein is CSANGATDTQYF. CDR3 DNA sequence: TGCAGTGCTAATGGGGCCACAGATACGCAGTATTTT. The chain combines TRBV20-1 with TRBJ2-3; a possible D gene is TRBD1 (5 bases). The CDR3 has 12 amino acids. V was clipped by 4 bases and J by 2 bases, with 7 bases between them. Germline values: CDR1 DFQATT, CDR2 SNEGSKA (reference sequence).

The rearrangement uses TRBV7-9 and TRBJ2-5; 9 bases map to TRBD1. The trim removed 1 base at V and 2 bases at J, leaving 14 bases unmatched. CDR1 is SEHNR, CDR2 FQNEAQ, per germline (reference sequence). The CDR3 is 19 amino acids. CDR3 coding DNA: TGTGCCAGCAGCTTAGAGCGGCTTAAATCCGGGACAGGGCAAGAGACCCAGTACTTC. Its protein product is CASSLERLKSGTGQETQYF.

The sample holds many counts of this clonotype. This chain's CDR3 is CASSVPAMTSTDTQYF. The CDR3 nucleotides read TGCGCCAGCAGCGTGCCAGCAATGACGAGCACAGATACGCAGTATTTT. The rearrangement links TRBV5-1 to TRBJ2-3; no clear D gene. CDR1 SGHRS and CDR2 YFSETQ come from the germline V gene. V lost 4 bases and J 0 bases, leaving 15 bases between the germline ends. The CDR3 is 16 amino acids.

The chain joins TRBV14 to TRBJ1-6; no reliable D call. CDR3 size: 17 residues. V was clipped by 2 bases and J by 7 bases, with 18 bases between them. Germline assignment: CDR1 SGHDN and CDR2 FVKESK. The CDR3 DNA reads as TGTGCCAGCAGCCAAAACTGCGTACGGTCCAGGAATTCACCCCTCCACTTT. Amino acid sequence: CASSQNCVRSRNSPLHF.